The rows below give T cell receptor beta chains drawn from one sample of a study of cytomegalovirus exposure and HLA in healthy donors. Method: immunoSEQ multiplex PCR; TCRdb's copy keeps in-frame clones and lacks some. This sample has 130,000 to 150,000 clones, with around 86% found just once. The material sequenced was PBMCs. Source of these receptors: a woman in her 30s in good health and CMV-seronegative. Both conserved end residues are part of each CDR3. The order of the fields is D gene, clone size, V gene, CDR3 length, J gene, CDR3 protein, CDR3 DNA. D genes are given only for firm matches. The listing skips clone size in some rows; elsewhere it reads once, few, many or a size class.

D: .; size: .; V: TRBV18; length: 15; J: TRBJ1-1; CDR3: CASSPQQQGNTEAFF; DNA: TGTGCCAGCTCACCCCAACAACAGGGGAACACTGAAGCTTTCTTT
D: .; size: .; V: TRBV18; length: 12; J: TRBJ2-7; CDR3: CASSPGLYEQYF; DNA: TGTGCCAGCTCACCGGGACTCTACGAGCAGTACTTC
D: .; size: .; V: TRBV2; length: 14; J: TRBJ1-4; CDR3: CASSEDMGYEKLFF; DNA: TGTGCCAGCAGTGAGGACATGGGTTATGAAAAACTGTTTTTT
D: .; size: .; V: TRBV5-5; length: 13; J: TRBJ1-4; CDR3: CASSRDWDEKLFF; DNA: TGTGCCAGCAGCCGGGACTGGGATGAAAAACTGTTTTTT
D: .; size: .; V: TRBV10-1; length: 15; J: TRBJ2-4; CDR3: CASSDGTASENIQYF; DNA: TGCGCCAGCAGTGATGGGACTGCCTCAGAAAACATTCAGTACTTC
D: TRBD2; size: once; V: TRBV28; length: 13; J: TRBJ2-7; CDR3: CATQTSDSYEQYF; DNA: TGTGCCACTCAGACTAGCGACTCCTACGAGCAGTACTTC
D: TRBD2; size: .; V: TRBV5-1; length: 18; J: TRBJ2-5; CDR3: CASSLRGGRSAVLETQYF; DNA: TGCGCCAGCAGCTTGAGGGGAGGGAGATCGGCGGTCCTAGAGACCCAGTACTTC
D: .; size: .; V: TRBV21-1; length: 19; J: TRBJ2-4; CDR3: CASSKEQGRERLAKNIQYF; DNA: TGTGCCAGCAGCAAAGAGCAGGGGCGCGAGCGGCTAGCCAAAAACATTCAGTACTTC
D: TRBD1; size: .; V: TRBV2; length: 13; J: TRBJ2-7; CDR3: CATGQGAPYEQYF; DNA: TGTGCCACCGGACAGGGGGCCCCCTACGAGCAGTACTTC
D: .; size: .; V: TRBV19; length: 12; J: TRBJ1-5; CDR3: CASSGPSQPQHF; DNA: TGTGCCAGTAGCGGTCCGTCTCAGCCCCAGCATTTT
D: .; size: .; V: TRBV21-1; length: 14; J: TRBJ2-1; CDR3: CASRWRFKRDEQFF; DNA: TGTGCCAGCAGATGGCGGTTCAAGCGCGATGAGCAGTTCTTC
D: TRBD1; size: few; V: TRBV7-2; length: 17; J: TRBJ2-6; CDR3: CASSLDRLSSGANVLTF; DNA: TGTGCCAGCAGCTTGGACAGGTTAAGCTCTGGGGCCAACGTCCTGACTTTC
D: TRBD1; size: .; V: TRBV19; length: 17; J: TRBJ1-6; CDR3: CASSPPRGQASNSPLHF; DNA: TGTGCCAGTAGCCCCCCGAGGGGACAGGCCTCTAATTCACCCCTCCACTTT
D: TRBD1; size: .; V: TRBV6-6; length: 15; J: TRBJ1-2; CDR3: CASSYGTGDGYGYTF; DNA: TGTGCCAGCAGTTACGGGACAGGGGATGGCTATGGCTACACCTTC
D: TRBD1; size: .; V: TRBV18; length: 15; J: TRBJ2-1; CDR3: CASSPGDRVYNEQFF; DNA: TGTGCCAGCTCACCGGGTGACAGGGTCTACAATGAGCAGTTCTTC
D: TRBD2; size: .; V: TRBV9; length: 18; J: TRBJ2-1; CDR3: CASSVTSGGPSLINEQFF; DNA: TGTGCCAGCAGCGTAACTAGCGGGGGACCCTCCCTTATTAATGAGCAGTTCTTC
D: .; size: few; V: TRBV5-1; length: 14; J: TRBJ2-2; CDR3: CASSLGQTAGELFF; DNA: TGCGCCAGCAGCTTAGGACAGACGGCCGGGGAGCTGTTTTTT
D: TRBD1; size: few; V: TRBV4-3; length: 14; J: TRBJ1-1; CDR3: CASSQLSGGAEAFF; DNA: TGCGCCAGCAGCCAGTTATCAGGGGGAGCTGAAGCTTTCTTT
D: TRBD1; size: .; V: TRBV5-1; length: 16; J: TRBJ2-1; CDR3: CASSLSPGQGANEQFF; DNA: TGCGCCAGCAGCTTAAGCCCGGGACAGGGGGCTAATGAGCAGTTCTTC
D: .; size: .; V: TRBV9; length: 13; J: TRBJ1-3; CDR3: CAREDSSGNTIYF; DNA: TGTGCCAGGGAGGACAGCTCTGGAAACACCATATATTTT
D: TRBD2; size: .; V: TRBV4-2; length: 19; J: TRBJ2-1; CDR3: CASSQGSWEREGSYNEQFF; DNA: TGTGCCAGCAGCCAAGGGAGTTGGGAGCGGGAGGGCTCCTACAATGAGCAGTTCTTC
D: .; size: .; V: TRBV4-1; length: 14; J: TRBJ2-7; CDR3: CASSQVSMIREQYF; DNA: TGCGCCAGCAGCCAAGTTTCAATGATCCGGGAGCAGTACTTC
D: TRBD1; size: .; V: TRBV18; length: 16; J: TRBJ1-2; CDR3: CASSQTTGQYNYGYTF; DNA: TGTGCCAGCTCACAAACTACGGGACAGTATAACTATGGCTACACCTTC
D: TRBD1; size: .; V: TRBV9; length: 15; J: TRBJ2-1; CDR3: CASSPRQGTYNEQFF; DNA: TGTGCCAGCAGCCCCCGACAGGGAACATACAATGAGCAGTTCTTC
D: TRBD1; size: .; V: TRBV11-1; length: 13; J: TRBJ1-2; CDR3: CASSPDRGLGYTF; DNA: TGTGCCAGCAGCCCAGACAGGGGTCTTGGCTACACCTTC
D: .; size: .; V: TRBV10-3; length: 12; J: TRBJ1-5; CDR3: CATKQDDLPQHF; DNA: TGTGCCACAAAGCAGGATGATCTTCCCCAGCATTTT
D: .; size: .; V: TRBV10-3; length: 13; J: TRBJ1-5; CDR3: CAISGQGNQPQHF; DNA: TGTGCCATCAGTGGACAAGGCAATCAGCCCCAGCATTTT
D: TRBD1; size: .; V: TRBV7-2; length: 16; J: TRBJ2-6; CDR3: CASSSRTGGRANVLTF; DNA: TGTGCCAGCAGCTCCAGGACAGGGGGCCGGGCCAACGTCCTGACTTTC
D: TRBD1; size: .; V: TRBV29-1; length: 13; J: TRBJ1-5; CDR3: CSVEGQANQPQHF; DNA: TGCAGCGTTGAGGGACAGGCAAATCAGCCCCAGCATTTT
D: .; size: .; V: TRBV4-1; length: 13; J: TRBJ1-2; CDR3: CASSQVAGVGYTF; DNA: TGCGCCAGCAGCCAAGTTGCCGGGGTCGGCTACACCTTC
D: TRBD1; size: .; V: TRBV5-1; length: 15; J: TRBJ2-2; CDR3: CASSLLGTGVGELFF; DNA: TGCGCCAGCAGCTTGCTAGGGACAGGGGTCGGGGAGCTGTTTTTT
D: .; size: .; V: TRBV7-2; length: 14; J: TRBJ1-1; CDR3: CASSLVQGGTEAFF; DNA: TGTGCCAGCAGCTTAGTCCAGGGTGGCACTGAAGCTTTCTTT
D: TRBD2; size: .; V: TRBV2; length: 14; J: TRBJ2-3; CDR3: CAAGLAGPPDTQYF; DNA: TGTGCCGCTGGACTAGCGGGGCCTCCAGATACGCAGTATTTT
D: .; size: once; V: TRBV4-1; length: 15; J: TRBJ1-3; CDR3: CASSQFIVSGNTIYF; DNA: TGCGCCAGCAGCCAGTTCATAGTCTCTGGAAACACCATATATTTT
D: TRBD1; size: .; V: TRBV27; length: 14; J: TRBJ1-6; CDR3: CASSGTAYNSPLHF; DNA: TGTGCCAGCAGTGGGACAGCTTATAATTCACCCCTCCACTTT
D: TRBD2; size: .; V: TRBV7-3; length: 19; J: TRBJ2-2; CDR3: CASSLTGLAGVSNTGELFF; DNA: TGTGCCAGCAGCTTAACTGGACTAGCGGGGGTATCCAACACCGGGGAGCTGTTTTTT
D: .; size: .; V: TRBV18; length: 14; J: TRBJ1-4; CDR3: CASSPQGANEKLFF; DNA: TGTGCCAGCTCACCACAGGGGGCTAATGAAAAACTGTTTTTT
D: TRBD1; size: once; V: TRBV14; length: 15; J: TRBJ1-2; CDR3: CASSQVRGTGDGYTF; DNA: TGTGCCAGCAGCCAAGTCCGGGGGACAGGGGACGGCTACACCTTC
D: .; size: .; V: TRBV7-9; length: 11; J: TRBJ1-1; CDR3: CASSVREWAFF; DNA: TGTGCCAGCAGCGTAAGGGAGTGGGCTTTCTTT
D: TRBD2; size: once; V: TRBV19; length: 14; J: TRBJ2-7; CDR3: CASSIVAGAYEQYF; DNA: TGTGCCAGTAGTATAGTAGCGGGAGCCTACGAGCAGTACTTC
D: TRBD2; size: .; V: TRBV30; length: 15; J: TRBJ2-1; CDR3: CAWSVGLAGANEQFF; DNA: TGTGCCTGGAGTGTCGGACTAGCGGGGGCAAATGAGCAGTTCTTC
D: TRBD2; size: .; V: TRBV19; length: 15; J: TRBJ2-1; CDR3: CASSIRTSPPHEQFF; DNA: TGTGCCAGTAGTATCCGGACTAGTCCCCCCCATGAGCAGTTCTTC
D: TRBD2; size: .; V: TRBV14; length: 16; J: TRBJ2-1; CDR3: CASSPGGSGRRGEQFF; DNA: TGTGCCAGCAGCCCCGGTGGTAGCGGGAGGAGAGGTGAGCAGTTCTTC
D: TRBD1; size: few; V: TRBV7-9; length: 16; J: TRBJ2-7; CDR3: CASSPRETGGSREQYF; DNA: TGTGCCAGCAGCCCACGCGAGACAGGGGGCTCTCGCGAGCAGTACTTC
D: .; size: .; V: TRBV29-1; length: 13; J: TRBJ2-5; CDR3: CSVEGGPQETQYF; DNA: TGCAGCGTTGAGGGGGGGCCCCAGGAGACCCAGTACTTC
D: .; size: few; V: TRBV6-5; length: 12; J: TRBJ2-7; CDR3: CASNGDSDEQYF; DNA: TGTGCCAGCAACGGAGATTCGGACGAGCAGTACTTC
D: TRBD2; size: once; V: TRBV10-1; length: 14; J: TRBJ2-5; CDR3: CARQGTSGEETQYF; DNA: TGCGCCCGCCAAGGGACTAGCGGCGAAGAGACCCAGTACTTC
D: .; size: .; V: TRBV10-1; length: 15; J: TRBJ2-2; CDR3: CASSARLGKGGELFF; DNA: TGCGCCAGCAGTGCTCGACTAGGAAAGGGAGGGGAGCTGTTTTTT
D: TRBD1; size: .; V: TRBV7-2; length: 15; J: TRBJ1-5; CDR3: CASSDRGGRDQPQHF; DNA: TGTGCCAGCAGTGACAGGGGAGGGCGCGATCAGCCCCAGCATTTT